This record concerns one TCR beta chain sequence. The data belong to a study of ipilimumab plus nivolumab after autologous stem cell transplantation. Sequencing used immunoSEQ multiplex PCR; TCRdb keeps in-frame clones, though not all of them. This table holds over 80,000 clones, nearly 85% found once. Germline CDR1 reads SGDLS; CDR2 reads YYNGEE. Trimming cost V 3 bases and J 2 bases, with 8 bases left between them. The CDR3 is 13 amino acids. This material consisted of PBMCs, taken in a trial of ipilimumab plus nivolumab as post-transplant consolidation. This receptor was identified in a male donor with diffuse large B-cell lymphoma. This rearrangement joins TRBV9 to TRBJ2-5, with D perhaps matching TRBD2 (6 bases). The CDR3 reads CASSGGGQETQYF. DNA for the CDR3: TGTGCCAGCAGCGGAGGAGGGCAAGAGACCCAGTACTTC.